These T cell receptor beta chains were read from a single sample in a study of T-cell memory formation after mild COVID-19. TCRdb redid the calling of the 5' RACE reads with MiXCR, one entry per CDR3 protein. The table includes approximately 560,000 distinct CDR3 sequences, about 18% detected once. Source material: PBMCs or a T cell subset sorted from them (not recorded which). Receptors were obtained from an adult woman who had mild COVID-19 (a few samples of this study predate the infection). Cell type and time point are not known. CDR3s include the opening cysteine and the closing phenylalanine or tryptophan. Not every row has a clone size; where given, it reads once, few, many or a size class.

-	TRBJ2-1	TRBV7-3	CSSSPDNINEQFF
-	TRBJ1-1	TRBV9	CASSVEGIYNTEAFF
-	TRBJ1-5	TRBV5-1	CASSLEGFNQPQHF
many	TRBJ2-5	TRBV7-9	CASSLSGGQETQYF
-	TRBJ1-5	TRBV24-1	CATSDGQGANQPQHF
many	TRBJ2-1	TRBV20-1	CSARGLAGVRGSYNEQFF
many	TRBJ2-7	TRBV5-1	CASSLVDRVSYEQYF
few	TRBJ1-2	TRBV5-1	CASSNGQGAPNYGYTF
-	TRBJ1-2	TRBV20-1	CSAKRDRGYGYTF
few	TRBJ2-3	TRBV6-5	CASGLGHTDTQYF
-	TRBJ2-5	TRBV12-3/TRBV12-4	CASMYRPAGTQYF
few	TRBJ2-7	TRBV7-2	CASSFGARGEQYF
-	TRBJ2-3	TRBV7-8	CASSGLSGRVIGADTQYF
-	TRBJ2-2	TRBV15	CATSRDWAPNTGELFF
few	TRBJ2-1	TRBV12-3/TRBV12-4	CASSPGQGLIGQFF
few	TRBJ2-7	TRBV2	CASSEWGDRDYEQYF
few	TRBJ2-1	TRBV19	CASSITGFYNEQFF
-	TRBJ1-2	TRBV7-8	CASSLVVRDGYTF
-	TRBJ2-7	TRBV10-3	CAISGTDAYEQYF
-	TRBJ2-1	TRBV5-1	CASSWPGSSYNEQFF
few	TRBJ2-3	TRBV5-1	CASSFAAGARTDTQYF
-	TRBJ2-1	TRBV7-9	CASTRAGANNEQFF
-	TRBJ1-1	TRBV7-6	CASSLDGQGRYTEAFF
-	TRBJ1-2	TRBV12-3/TRBV12-4	CASSLTLLAYYGYIF
-	TRBJ2-5	TRBV5-4	CASSPGGGQRETQYF
-	TRBJ2-7	TRBV11-3	CASSLDPGTGSYEQYF
many	TRBJ2-7	TRBV11-2	CASSSGLAGRSYEQYF
few	TRBJ2-1	TRBV6-4	CASSDGKRRSYNEQFF
few	TRBJ2-3	TRBV24-1	CATRRALTDTQYF
-	TRBJ2-3	TRBV4-2	CASSHSRNIGTDTQYF
few	TRBJ2-2	TRBV27	CASSHTFLRMNTGELFF
many	TRBJ2-5	TRBV7-9	CASSLGLAAHQETQYF
few	TRBJ2-3	TRBV9	CASSVGSSGLFTDTQYF
-	TRBJ2-7	TRBV28	CASSLRTGGRSYEQYF
-	TRBJ2-2	TRBV7-2	CASSLTRENTGELFF
-	TRBJ2-2	TRBV5-1	CASSLGRTVNTGELFF
few	TRBJ1-2	TRBV5-1	CASSLIAPSGFNYGYTF
few	TRBJ1-1	TRBV30	CAWSRSSTEAFF
few	TRBJ1-1	TRBV5-1	CASSARDKNTEAFF
-	TRBJ2-1	TRBV20-1	CSAFDRSGYNEQFF
many	TRBJ1-2	TRBV9	CASSAGTGIDGYTF
few	TRBJ2-5	TRBV5-4	CASSHKDLIQETQYF
few	TRBJ1-5	TRBV29-1	CSVGRGLNQPQHF
few	TRBJ2-7	TRBV4-3	CASSQDYLTFPSYEQYF
few	TRBJ2-3	TRBV12-3/TRBV12-4	CASSNNLAGVKVDTQYF
-	TRBJ2-3	TRBV6-5	CASSYSAGLTDTQYF
few	TRBJ2-1	TRBV5-1	CASSLDGLSGYNEQFF
-	TRBJ2-5	TRBV7-8	CASSQSGTSGETQYF
few	TRBJ2-7	TRBV10-3	CASGPSSYEQYF